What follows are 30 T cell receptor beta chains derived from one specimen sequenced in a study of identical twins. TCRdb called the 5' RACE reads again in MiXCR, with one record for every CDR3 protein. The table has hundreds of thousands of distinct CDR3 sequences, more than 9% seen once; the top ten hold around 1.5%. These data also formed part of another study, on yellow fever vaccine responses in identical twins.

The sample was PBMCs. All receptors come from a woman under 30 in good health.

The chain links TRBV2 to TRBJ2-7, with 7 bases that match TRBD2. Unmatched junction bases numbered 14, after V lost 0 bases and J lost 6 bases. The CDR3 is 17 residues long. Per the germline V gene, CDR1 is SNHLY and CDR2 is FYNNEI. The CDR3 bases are TGTGCCAGCAGTGAAGCGCTTCGTGGGCAGGGCGGGGGCGAGCAGTACTTC. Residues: CASSEALRGQGGGEQYF.

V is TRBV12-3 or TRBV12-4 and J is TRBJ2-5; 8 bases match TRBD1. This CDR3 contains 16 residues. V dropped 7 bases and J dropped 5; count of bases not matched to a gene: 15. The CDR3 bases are TGTGCCAGCAAACCTGACAGGGGCGTGGGGAGTGAGACCCAGTACTTC. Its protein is CASKPDRGVGSETQYF.

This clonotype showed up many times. CDR3 in DNA: TGTGCCAGCAGTTTGGGATGGGGGGACATTCAGTACTTC. Translating gives CASSLGWGDIQYF. The V call is TRBV12-3 or TRBV12-4, the J call TRBJ2-4, with D perhaps TRBD2 (6 bases). V shed 3 bases and J shed 8 bases, with 11 bases lying between them. CDR3 length: 13 residues.

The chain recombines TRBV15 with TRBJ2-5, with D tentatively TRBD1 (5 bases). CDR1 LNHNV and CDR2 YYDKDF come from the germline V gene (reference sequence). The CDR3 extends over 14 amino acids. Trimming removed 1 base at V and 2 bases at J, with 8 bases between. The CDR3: CATSRGQIQETQYF. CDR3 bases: TGTGCCACCAGCAGAGGACAGATACAAGAGACCCAGTACTTC.

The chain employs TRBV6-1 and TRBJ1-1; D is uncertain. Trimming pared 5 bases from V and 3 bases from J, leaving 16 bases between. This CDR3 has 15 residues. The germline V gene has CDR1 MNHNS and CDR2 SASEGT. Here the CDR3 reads CASSTEQRIHTEAFF. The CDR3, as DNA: TGTGCCAGCAGTACAGAACAGAGAATACACACTGAAGCTTTCTTT.

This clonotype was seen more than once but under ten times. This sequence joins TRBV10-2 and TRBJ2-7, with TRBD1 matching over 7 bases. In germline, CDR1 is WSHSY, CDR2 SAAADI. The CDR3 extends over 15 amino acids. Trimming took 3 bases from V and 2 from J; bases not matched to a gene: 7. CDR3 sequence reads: CASSDVRGLTYEQYF. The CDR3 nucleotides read TGCGCCAGCAGTGACGTGAGGGGGCTCACCTACGAGCAGTACTTC.

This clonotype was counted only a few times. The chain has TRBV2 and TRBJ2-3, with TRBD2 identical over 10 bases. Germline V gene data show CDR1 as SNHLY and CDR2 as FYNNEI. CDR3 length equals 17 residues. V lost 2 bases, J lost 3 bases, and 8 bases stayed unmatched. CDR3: CASSEPGLAGETDTQYF. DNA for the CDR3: TGTGCCAGCAGTGAACCGGGCCTAGCGGGAGAAACAGATACGCAGTATTTT.

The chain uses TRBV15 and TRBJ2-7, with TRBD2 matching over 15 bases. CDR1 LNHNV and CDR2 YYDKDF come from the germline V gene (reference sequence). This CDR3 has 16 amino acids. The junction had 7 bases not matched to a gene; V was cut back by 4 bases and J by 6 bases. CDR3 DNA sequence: TGTGCCACCAGCAAGGGACTAGCGGGAGGAAGGGGCGAGCAGTACTTC. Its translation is CATSKGLAGGRGEQYF.

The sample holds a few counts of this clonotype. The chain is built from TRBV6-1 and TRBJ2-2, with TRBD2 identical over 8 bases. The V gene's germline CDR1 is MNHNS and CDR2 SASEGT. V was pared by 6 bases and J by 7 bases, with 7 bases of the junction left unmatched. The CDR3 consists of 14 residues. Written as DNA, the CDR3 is TGTGCCAGCAGAGCGGGAGTGATGGGCGGGGAGCTGTTTTTT. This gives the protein CASRAGVMGGELFF.

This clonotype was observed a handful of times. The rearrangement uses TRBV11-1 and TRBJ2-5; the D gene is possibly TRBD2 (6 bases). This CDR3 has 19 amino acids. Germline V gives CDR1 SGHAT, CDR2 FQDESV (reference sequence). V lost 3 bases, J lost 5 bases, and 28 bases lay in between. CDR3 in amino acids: CASSLLFEKYYSRGETQYF. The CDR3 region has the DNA TGTGCCAGCAGCTTGTTATTCGAGAAGTATTATTCCCGGGGGGAGACCCAGTACTTC.

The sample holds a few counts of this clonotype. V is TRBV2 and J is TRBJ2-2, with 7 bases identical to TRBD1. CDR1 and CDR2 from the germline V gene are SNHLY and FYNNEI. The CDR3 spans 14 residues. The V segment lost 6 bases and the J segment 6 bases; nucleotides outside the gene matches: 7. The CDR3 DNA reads TGTGCCAGCAGGAGACAGGGTTTATCCGGGGAGCTGTTTTTT. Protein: CASRRQGLSGELFF.

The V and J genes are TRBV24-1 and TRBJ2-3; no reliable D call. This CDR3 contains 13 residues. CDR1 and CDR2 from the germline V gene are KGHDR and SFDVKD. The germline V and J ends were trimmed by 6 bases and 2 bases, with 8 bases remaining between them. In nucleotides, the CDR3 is TGTGCCACCAGTAAGTGGGCCACAGATACGCAGTATTTT. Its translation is CATSKWATDTQYF.

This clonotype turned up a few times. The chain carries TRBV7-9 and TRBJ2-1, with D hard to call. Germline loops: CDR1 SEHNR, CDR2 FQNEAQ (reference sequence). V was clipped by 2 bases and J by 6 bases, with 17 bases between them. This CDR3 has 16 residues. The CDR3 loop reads CASSLNGRGNINEQFF. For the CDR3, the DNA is TGTGCCAGCAGCTTAAACGGCCGCGGAAATATCAATGAGCAGTTCTTC.

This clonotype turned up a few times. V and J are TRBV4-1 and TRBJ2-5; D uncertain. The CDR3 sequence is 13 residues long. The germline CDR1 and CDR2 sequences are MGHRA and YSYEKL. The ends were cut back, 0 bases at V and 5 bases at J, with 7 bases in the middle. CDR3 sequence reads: CASSQEPMETQYF. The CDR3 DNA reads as TGCGCCAGCAGCCAAGAACCGATGGAGACCCAGTACTTC.

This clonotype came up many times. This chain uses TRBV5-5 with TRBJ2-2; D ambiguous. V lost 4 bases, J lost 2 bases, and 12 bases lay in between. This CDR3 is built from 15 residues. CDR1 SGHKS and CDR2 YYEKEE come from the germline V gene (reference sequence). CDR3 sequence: CASSPSTGNTGELFF. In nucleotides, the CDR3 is TGTGCCAGCAGCCCGAGTACCGGTAACACCGGGGAGCTGTTTTTT. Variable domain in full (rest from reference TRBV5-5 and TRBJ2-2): DAGVTQSPTHLIKTRGQQVTLRCSPISGHKSVSWYQQVLGQGPQFIFQYYEKEERGRGNFPDRFSARQFPNYSSELNVNALLLGDSALYLCASSPSTGNTGELFFGEGSRLTVL.

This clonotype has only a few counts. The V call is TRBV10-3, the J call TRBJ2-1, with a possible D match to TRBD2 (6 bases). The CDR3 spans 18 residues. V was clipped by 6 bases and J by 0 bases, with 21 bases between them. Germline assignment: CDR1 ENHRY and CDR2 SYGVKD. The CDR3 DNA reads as TGTGCCATCAGCGAACCATCCCCCAGCGGGCCCTCCTACAATGAGCAGTTCTTC. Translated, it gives CAISEPSPSGPSYNEQFF.

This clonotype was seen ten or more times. The CDR3 DNA is TGTGCCAGCAGCCAAGAGTACGGTAGCACAGATACGCAGTATTTT. It translates to CASSQEYGSTDTQYF. This chain links TRBV4-2 with TRBJ2-3, with D unclear. The CDR3 is made up of 15 amino acids. Deletions cut 0 bases from V and 0 bases from J, with 7 bases between. Germline CDR1 reads LGHNA; CDR2 reads YNFKEQ.

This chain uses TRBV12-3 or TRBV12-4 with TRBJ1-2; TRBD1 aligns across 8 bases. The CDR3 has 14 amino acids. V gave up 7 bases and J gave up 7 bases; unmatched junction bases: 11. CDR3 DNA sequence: TGTGCCAGCACCCCGCTCCCAGGGGGCAGTGGCTACACCTTC. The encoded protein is CASTPLPGGSGYTF.

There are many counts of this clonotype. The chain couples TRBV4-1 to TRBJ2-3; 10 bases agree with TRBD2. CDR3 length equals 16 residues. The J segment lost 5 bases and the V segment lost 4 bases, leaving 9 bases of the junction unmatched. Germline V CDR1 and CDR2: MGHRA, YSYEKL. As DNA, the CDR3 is TGCGCCAGCAGCCCTAGTCCTAGCGGGAGAAAAGATACGCAGTATTTT. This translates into CASSPSPSGRKDTQYF.

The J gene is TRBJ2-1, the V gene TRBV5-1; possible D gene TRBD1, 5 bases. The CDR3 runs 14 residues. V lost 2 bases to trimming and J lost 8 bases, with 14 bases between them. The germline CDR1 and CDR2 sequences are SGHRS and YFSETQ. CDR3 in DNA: TGCGCCAGCAGCTTACGTCAGGGCTTCGATGAGCAGTTCTTC. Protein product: CASSLRQGFDEQFF.

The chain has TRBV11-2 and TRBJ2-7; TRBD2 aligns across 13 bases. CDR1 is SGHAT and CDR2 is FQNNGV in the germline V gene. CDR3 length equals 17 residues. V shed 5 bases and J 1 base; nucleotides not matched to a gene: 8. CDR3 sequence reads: CASSPRTSGSWSYEQYF. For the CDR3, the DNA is TGTGCCAGCAGCCCCCGGACTAGCGGGAGTTGGTCCTACGAGCAGTACTTC.

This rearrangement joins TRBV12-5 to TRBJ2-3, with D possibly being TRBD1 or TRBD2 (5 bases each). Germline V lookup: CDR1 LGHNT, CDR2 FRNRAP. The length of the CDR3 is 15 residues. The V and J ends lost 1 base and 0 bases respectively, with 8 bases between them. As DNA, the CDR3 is TGTGCTAGTGGTTTGGGGGGACCAAGCACAGATACGCAGTATTTT. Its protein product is CASGLGGPSTDTQYF.

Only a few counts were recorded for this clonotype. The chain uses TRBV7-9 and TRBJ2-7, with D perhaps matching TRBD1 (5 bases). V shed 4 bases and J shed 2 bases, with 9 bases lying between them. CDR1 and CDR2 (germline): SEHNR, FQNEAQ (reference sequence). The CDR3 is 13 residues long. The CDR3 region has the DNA TGTGCCAGCAGCTCAAGGGGTGCCTACGAGCAGTACGTC. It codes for CASSSRGAYEQYV.

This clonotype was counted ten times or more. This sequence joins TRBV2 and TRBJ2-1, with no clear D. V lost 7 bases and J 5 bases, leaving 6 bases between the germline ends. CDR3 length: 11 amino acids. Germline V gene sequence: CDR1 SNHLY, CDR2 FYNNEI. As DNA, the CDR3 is TGTGCCAGCACCGGCGACAATGAGCAGTTCTTC. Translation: CASTGDNEQFF.

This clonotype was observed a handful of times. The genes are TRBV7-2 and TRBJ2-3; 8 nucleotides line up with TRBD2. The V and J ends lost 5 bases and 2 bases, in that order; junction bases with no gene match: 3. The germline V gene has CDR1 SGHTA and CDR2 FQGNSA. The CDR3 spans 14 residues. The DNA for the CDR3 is TGTGCCAGCAGCCGGGGGGGCCTCACAGATACGCAGTATTTT. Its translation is CASSRGGLTDTQYF.

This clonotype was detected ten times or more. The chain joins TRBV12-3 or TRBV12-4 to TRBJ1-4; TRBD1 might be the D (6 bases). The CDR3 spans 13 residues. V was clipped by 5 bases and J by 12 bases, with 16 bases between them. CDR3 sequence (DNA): TGTGCCAGCAGTGGGGGGCCCACGGGGGAACTGTTTTTT. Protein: CASSGGPTGELFF.

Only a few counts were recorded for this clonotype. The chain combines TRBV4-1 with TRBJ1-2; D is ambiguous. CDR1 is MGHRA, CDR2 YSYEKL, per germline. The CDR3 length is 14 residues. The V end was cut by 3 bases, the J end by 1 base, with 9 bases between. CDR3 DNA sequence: TGCGCCAGCAGCCAGGAGGAAGTTAACTATGGCTACACCTTC. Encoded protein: CASSQEEVNYGYTF.

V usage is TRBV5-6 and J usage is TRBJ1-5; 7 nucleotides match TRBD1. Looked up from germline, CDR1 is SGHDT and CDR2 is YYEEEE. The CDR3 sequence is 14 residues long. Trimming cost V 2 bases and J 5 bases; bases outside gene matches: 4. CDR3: CASSLGQVDQPQHF. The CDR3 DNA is TGTGCCAGCAGCTTAGGACAGGTGGATCAGCCCCAGCATTTT.

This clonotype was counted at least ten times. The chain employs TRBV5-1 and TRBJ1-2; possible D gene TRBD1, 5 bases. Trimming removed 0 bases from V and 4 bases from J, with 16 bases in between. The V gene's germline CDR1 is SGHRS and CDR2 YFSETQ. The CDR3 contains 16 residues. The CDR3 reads CASSLVTDLNPYGYTF. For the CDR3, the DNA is TGCGCCAGCAGCTTGGTGACAGACCTGAACCCCTATGGCTACACCTTC.

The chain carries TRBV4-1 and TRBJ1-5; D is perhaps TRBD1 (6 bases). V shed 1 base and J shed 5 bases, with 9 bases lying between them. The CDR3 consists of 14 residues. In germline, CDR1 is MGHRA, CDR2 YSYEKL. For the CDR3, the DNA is TGCGCCAGCAGCCAAGGGACAGTTTATCAGCCCCAGCATTTT. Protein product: CASSQGTVYQPQHF.